These T cell receptor beta chains were read from a single sample in a study of shared clonotypes between healthy human individuals. The protocol was immunoSEQ multiplex PCR, while the TCRdb copy is restricted to in-frame clones and leaves out a portion. The profile shows about 460,000 clones, 77% of them singletons. Sequencing was performed on PBMCs. Every receptor here comes from a woman aged 40 to 50 in good health. Some clones in this sample may be carry-over from other donors' samples. Each CDR3 is given with its conserved first and last residue. Fields, in order: clone size, J gene, D gene, V gene, CDR3 DNA, CDR3 protein. The D gene is left open where the match is weak. Size is stated for part of the rows, as once, few or many counts, or as a class when the clone is expanded.

clone size: -; J gene: TRBJ2-3; D gene: -; V gene: TRBV30; CDR3 DNA: TGTGCCTGGAGTCCAGATACGCAGTATTTT; CDR3 protein: CAWSPDTQYF
clone size: -; J gene: TRBJ2-5; D gene: TRBD2; V gene: TRBV4-1; CDR3 DNA: TGCGCCAGCAGCCAAGATATAGCTAGCGGGAGGGCCCTCGGAGAGACCCAGTACTTC; CDR3 protein: CASSQDIASGRALGETQYF
clone size: few; J gene: TRBJ2-7; D gene: TRBD1; V gene: TRBV15; CDR3 DNA: TGTGCCACCAGCAGCGACAGGGGGACCTACGAGCAGTACTTC; CDR3 protein: CATSSDRGTYEQYF
clone size: -; J gene: TRBJ2-7; D gene: TRBD2; V gene: TRBV7-7; CDR3 DNA: TGTGCCAGCAGCTTAATAGGACTAGGAGCGAGTGGCTCCTACGAGCAGTACTTC; CDR3 protein: CASSLIGLGASGSYEQYF
clone size: -; J gene: TRBJ2-3; D gene: -; V gene: TRBV7-3; CDR3 DNA: TGTGCCAGCAGCTTATACGGCTCCAGCACAGATACGCAGTATTTT; CDR3 protein: CASSLYGSSTDTQYF
clone size: once; J gene: TRBJ2-1; D gene: TRBD1; V gene: TRBV5-4; CDR3 DNA: TGTGCCAGCAGCTTAGGGACAGGGGCCTTCAATGAGCAGTTCTTC; CDR3 protein: CASSLGTGAFNEQFF
clone size: -; J gene: TRBJ2-7; D gene: -; V gene: TRBV2; CDR3 DNA: TGTGCCAGCAGTGTCAGATTCTCCTACGAGCAGTACTTC; CDR3 protein: CASSVRFSYEQYF
clone size: -; J gene: TRBJ2-2; D gene: -; V gene: TRBV28; CDR3 DNA: TGTGCCAGCGGAGGGGGGGTATCCGGGGAGCTGTTTTTT; CDR3 protein: CASGGGVSGELFF
clone size: -; J gene: TRBJ1-2; D gene: -; V gene: TRBV7-9; CDR3 DNA: TGTGCCAGCAGCTTAGGAGGGGACGGCTACACCTTC; CDR3 protein: CASSLGGDGYTF
clone size: -; J gene: TRBJ1-5; D gene: -; V gene: TRBV27; CDR3 DNA: TGTGCCAGCAGTTCCCGGGTTTCTTATTCAATGGGCAATCAGCCCCAGCATTTT; CDR3 protein: CASSSRVSYSMGNQPQHF
clone size: -; J gene: TRBJ2-1; D gene: TRBD2; V gene: TRBV5-4; CDR3 DNA: TGTGCCAGCAGCTTGGGACTAGCGGGAGCGATTGCTGAGCAGTTCTTC; CDR3 protein: CASSLGLAGAIAEQFF
clone size: -; J gene: TRBJ2-3; D gene: TRBD2; V gene: TRBV2; CDR3 DNA: TGTGCCAGCAGTGAAGCGAGAATAGCGGGAGACCCGTATTTT; CDR3 protein: CASSEARIAGDPYF
clone size: -; J gene: TRBJ2-4; D gene: TRBD2; V gene: TRBV7-8; CDR3 DNA: TGTGCCAGCAGCCGCGGGACTAGCGGGAACTTTCAGTACTTC; CDR3 protein: CASSRGTSGNFQYF